The 16 T cell receptor beta chains reported below all come from one sample, sequenced in a study of shared clonotypes between healthy human individuals. Assay: immunoSEQ multiplex PCR; the TCRdb copy retains only in-frame clones and omits some. Among under 1,900,000 clones listed, approximately 98.5% were seen once. Sequencing was carried out using naive CD4+ T cells sorted from blood. As to subset: CD45RA+ positively selected. The receptors come from a man aged 25-45 years in good health.

The gene calls are TRBV7-9 and TRBJ1-3; no reliable D call. Trimming removed 6 bases at V and 2 bases at J, with 14 bases between. Per the germline V gene, CDR1 is SEHNR and CDR2 is FQNEAQ (reference sequence). This CDR3 has 15 residues. CDR3 loop: CASSFNSDTGNTIYF. DNA for the CDR3: TGTGCCAGCAGTTTCAACAGTGACACTGGAAACACCATATATTTT. The whole variable domain, remainder taken from reference TRBV7-9 and TRBJ1-3, is DTGVSQNPRHKITKRGQNVTFRCDPISEHNRLYWYRQTLGQGPEFLTYFQNEAQLEKSRLLSDRFSAERPKGSFSTLEIQRTEQGDSAMYLCASSFNSDTGNTIYFGEGSWLTVV.

V is TRBV5-5 and J is TRBJ1-2; unclear D gene. There are 11 residues in the CDR3. Trimming removed 0 bases at V and 5 bases at J, with 2 bases between. The germline V gene encodes CDR1 SGHKS and CDR2 YYEKEE (reference sequence). The CDR3, as DNA: TGTGCCAGCAGCTTGGGGTATGGCTACACCTTC. It yields the protein CASSLGYGYTF. The whole variable domain, filled in from reference TRBV5-5 and TRBJ1-2, reads DAGVTQSPTHLIKTRGQQVTLRCSPISGHKSVSWYQQVLGQGPQFIFQYYEKEERGRGNFPDRFSARQFPNYSSELNVNALLLGDSALYLCASSLGYGYTFGSGTRLTVV.

The V and J genes are TRBV5-1 and TRBJ2-5, with D possibly TRBD2 on 5 matching bases. The CDR3 is 14 amino acids. V was trimmed by 5 bases and J by 3 bases, leaving 14 bases between them. Germline CDR1 is SGHRS and CDR2 is YFSETQ. CDR3: CASRSRGFEETQYF. CDR3 in DNA: TGCGCCAGCAGAAGCAGAGGGTTTGAAGAGACCCAGTACTTC.

J is TRBJ2-1 and V is TRBV7-9; TRBD2 matches at 10 bases. CDR1 and CDR2 (germline): SEHNR, FQNEAQ (reference sequence). The CDR3 is made up of 17 amino acids. Losses at the gene ends were 5 bases for V and 7 bases for J; bases not matched to a gene: 14. The CDR3 bases are TGTGCCAGCAGCCTCCCCAACTTAGCGGGAGGTCGTAATGAGCAGTTCTTC. Its protein product is CASSLPNLAGGRNEQFF.

The CDR3 sequence: CASSAGTVQTEAFF. CDR3 DNA: TGCGCCAGCAGTGCCGGGACAGTACAAACTGAAGCTTTCTTT. This sequence joins TRBV10-1 and TRBJ1-1, with TRBD1 matching 7 bases. Germline CDR1 WNHNN, CDR2 SYGVQD (reference sequence). This CDR3 region has 14 residues. The V gene end was trimmed by 4 bases and the J gene end by 5 bases; junction bases not matched to a gene: 7.

The chain uses TRBV5-1 and TRBJ2-1, with 9 bases that match TRBD1. The CDR3 has 16 residues. CDR1 and CDR2 (germline): SGHRS, YFSETQ. The V and J ends lost 4 bases and 2 bases, in that order; junction bases with no gene match: 7. CDR3 protein: CASSLGGTGPYNEQFF. The CDR3 region has the DNA TGCGCCAGCAGCCTGGGAGGGACAGGGCCCTACAATGAGCAGTTCTTC. The whole variable domain, filled in from reference TRBV5-1 and TRBJ2-1, reads KAGVTQTPRYLIKTRGQQVTLSCSPISGHRSVSWYQQTPGQGLQFLFEYFSETQRNKGNFPGRFSGRQFSNSRSEMNVSTLELGDSALYLCASSLGGTGPYNEQFFGPGTRLTVL.

CDR3 protein: CATGITDTQYF. CDR3 bases: TGTGCCACCGGAATCACAGATACGCAGTATTTT. The chain joins TRBV2 to TRBJ2-3; no clear D gene. The germline CDR1 and CDR2 sequences are SNHLY and FYNNEI. The CDR3 consists of 11 residues. The V gene lost 10 bases and the J gene lost 2 bases, with 7 bases spanning the gap. Complete variable domain (other parts from reference TRBV2 and TRBJ2-3): EPEVTQTPSHQVTQMGQEVILRCVPISNHLYFYWYRQILGQKVEFLVSFYNNEISEKSEIFDDQFSVERPDGSNFTLKIRSTKLEDSAMYFCATGITDTQYFGPGTRLTVL.

The chain carries TRBV5-1 and TRBJ2-7, with 7 bases that match TRBD2. Germline V lookup: CDR1 SGHRS, CDR2 YFSETQ. V shed 5 bases, J shed 5 bases, and the junction held 16 bases outside the gene matches. The length of the CDR3 is 16 residues. The CDR3: CASSSRGGAVRDEQYF. The CDR3 nucleotides are TGCGCCAGCAGTTCGCGGGGAGGGGCTGTACGGGACGAGCAGTACTTC.

The chain carries TRBV11-2 and TRBJ1-2; D unclear. Trimming took off 5 bases at V and 8 bases at J, with 18 bases between the two ends. Germline V gene lookup returns CDR1 SGHAT and CDR2 FQNNGV. The CDR3 runs to 14 residues. DNA of the CDR3: TGTGCCAGCAGCCCAGTCGGTTTGGGGTGGGGCTACACCTTC. Amino acids: CASSPVGLGWGYTF.

The rearrangement joins TRBV5-1 to TRBJ1-1; 10 positions agree with TRBD1. The CDR3 runs 17 residues. Germline V gene lookup returns CDR1 SGHRS and CDR2 YFSETQ. Unmatched junction bases numbered 12, after V lost 5 bases and J lost 2 bases. As DNA, the CDR3 is TGCGCCAGCAGTAATTCAGACAGGGGGCGTTTTAACACTGAAGCTTTCTTT. Translated, it gives CASSNSDRGRFNTEAFF.

The rearrangement links TRBV10-1 to TRBJ2-1; perhaps TRBD2 as D (5 bases). Trimming shortened V by 1 base and J by 0 bases, and 10 bases separated the two germline ends. This CDR3 comprises 16 residues. The germline V gene encodes CDR1 WNHNN and CDR2 SYGVQD (reference sequence). DNA of the CDR3: TGCGCCAGCAGTGAGTTAGCGTCTAGCTCCTACAATGAGCAGTTCTTC. Protein: CASSELASSSYNEQFF.

The rearrangement links TRBV27 to TRBJ2-1; 8 positions agree with TRBD2. The trim removed 2 bases at V and 5 bases at J, leaving 8 bases unmatched. Germline lookup yields CDR1 MNHEY and CDR2 SMNVEV (reference sequence). The CDR3 loop spans 16 amino acids. The DNA of the CDR3 is TGTGCCAGCAGTTTAAGGGGAACTAGCGGCAACAATGAGCAGTTCTTC. The encoded protein is CASSLRGTSGNNEQFF.

Notes on this clone: Within the sample, other DNA sequences also encode this same CDR3. CDR3 coding DNA: TGTGCCAGCAGAGGGAACACTGAAGCTTTCTTT. Amino acid sequence: CASRGNTEAFF. The chain combines TRBV2 with TRBJ1-1; D uncertain. The CDR3 spans 11 residues. Trimming pared 6 bases from V and 1 base from J, leaving 3 bases between. Germline V gives CDR1 SNHLY, CDR2 FYNNEI.

This chain connects TRBV5-1 to TRBJ2-2; D call uncertain. V lost 1 base and J 2 bases, leaving 9 bases between the germline ends. The CDR3 consists of 15 residues. Germline CDR1 and CDR2: SGHRS and YFSETQ. The CDR3: CASSLLTDNTGELFF. CDR3 coding DNA: TGCGCCAGCAGCTTGTTGACGGATAACACCGGGGAGCTGTTTTTT. Variable domain in full (rest from reference TRBV5-1 and TRBJ2-2): KAGVTQTPRYLIKTRGQQVTLSCSPISGHRSVSWYQQTPGQGLQFLFEYFSETQRNKGNFPGRFSGRQFSNSRSEMNVSTLELGDSALYLCASSLLTDNTGELFFGEGSRLTVL.

The V and J genes are TRBV5-1 and TRBJ1-3, with a tentative D call TRBD1 (5 bases). CDR1 SGHRS and CDR2 YFSETQ come from the germline V gene. Trimming removed 3 bases from V and 1 base from J, with 17 bases in between. This CDR3 has 17 residues. This CDR3 is CASSSEPGIRSGNTIYF. The CDR3 DNA reads TGCGCCAGCAGCTCCGAACCAGGGATTCGTTCTGGAAACACCATATATTTT. Full variable domain (rest looked up from reference TRBV5-1 and TRBJ1-3): KAGVTQTPRYLIKTRGQQVTLSCSPISGHRSVSWYQQTPGQGLQFLFEYFSETQRNKGNFPGRFSGRQFSNSRSEMNVSTLELGDSALYLCASSSEPGIRSGNTIYFGEGSWLTVV.

The J gene is TRBJ2-2, the V gene TRBV7-6, with 7 bases matching TRBD1. V shed 6 bases, J shed 4 bases, and the junction held 8 bases outside the gene matches. Per germline, CDR1 SGHVS and CDR2 FNYEAQ. The CDR3 spans 15 residues. In DNA, the CDR3 is TGTGCCAGCAGATCGACAGGGTTCGGCACCGGGGAGCTGTTTTTT. It specifies CASRSTGFGTGELFF.